This passage covers 14 T cell receptor beta chains from one sample sequenced in a study of shared clonotypes between healthy human individuals. The data were produced by immunoSEQ multiplex PCR, yet TCRdb's version contains in-frame clones alone and is incomplete. The sample includes about 2.5 million clones, about nine tenths of them seen just once. The material sequenced was naive CD4+ T cells from PBMCs. Noted subset: CD45RA+ positively selected. The source of these receptors is a man aged 18 to 29 in good health. Some clones in this sample may be carry-over from other donors' samples.

The chain combines TRBV7-2 with TRBJ1-5; D gene ambiguous. Germline assignment: CDR1 SGHTA and CDR2 FQGNSA. V gave up 2 bases and J gave up 5 bases, with 4 bases separating them. The CDR3 is 12 residues long. The CDR3 spells CASSLYYQPQHF. CDR3 nucleotide sequence: TGTGCCAGCAGCTTATACTATCAGCCCCAGCATTTT.

The chain combines TRBV21-1 with TRBJ2-1. TRBV21-1 is given as a pseudogene. This CDR3 region has 18 residues. The CDR3 bases are TGTGCCAGCAGCAAAGGTGAGGCGACCCGGGCCAGGCCCGATGAGCAGTTCTTC. As protein: CASSKGEATRARPDEQFF.

This chain joins TRBV28 and TRBJ2-5; D tentatively reads TRBD1 or TRBD2 (5 bases each). Deletions cut 7 bases from V and 7 bases from J, with 16 bases between. This CDR3 is 13 amino acids long. Germline CDR1 and CDR2: MDHEN and SYDVKM. This chain's CDR3 is CASIRGPPGTQYF. The CDR3 DNA sequence: TGTGCCAGCATACGGGGACCGCCAGGGACCCAGTACTTC.

This sequence joins TRBV5-6 and TRBJ2-3; D not certain. The CDR3 loop spans 13 amino acids. Looked up from germline, CDR1 is SGHDT and CDR2 is YYEEEE. V lost 3 bases to trimming and J lost 10 bases, with 15 bases between them. CDR3 residues: CASSWSQSDPQYF. The CDR3 DNA reads TGTGCCAGCAGCTGGTCGCAATCGGATCCGCAGTATTTT.

The rearrangement links TRBV5-4 to TRBJ2-7, with 10 positions matching TRBD1. This CDR3 has 18 residues. The V and J ends lost 4 bases and 2 bases, in that order; junction bases with no gene match: 15. In germline, CDR1 is SGHNT, CDR2 YYREEE (reference sequence). This CDR3 reads CASSAHFSTGTGAYEQYF. The CDR3 nucleotides read TGTGCCAGCAGCGCCCACTTCTCCACCGGGACAGGGGCCTACGAGCAGTACTTC.

This rearrangement joins TRBV7-2 to TRBJ2-3; unclear D gene. The V end was cut by 2 bases, the J end by 2 bases, with 17 bases between. The CDR3 consists of 17 residues. Germline CDR1 is SGHTA and CDR2 is FQGNSA. This CDR3 is CASSLLGGGLFTDTQYF. The CDR3, as DNA: TGTGCCAGCAGCTTATTAGGCGGCGGTTTGTTCACAGATACGCAGTATTTT.

The V gene is TRBV6-5, the J gene TRBJ1-1; 9 bases agree with TRBD1. Trimming cost V 8 bases and J 0 bases; bases outside gene matches: 4. The V gene's germline CDR1 is MNHEY and CDR2 SVGAGI. This CDR3 comprises 14 residues. The CDR3 DNA is TGTGCCAGCGCCGGGGACAGGGTGAACACTGAAGCTTTCTTT. This gives the protein CASAGDRVNTEAFF.

The chain combines TRBV5-1 with TRBJ2-7; perhaps TRBD2 as D (6 bases). Looked up from germline, CDR1 is SGHRS and CDR2 is YFSETQ. This CDR3 is 17 amino acids long. The V end lost 0 bases, the J end lost 0 bases, and 16 bases lay between the germline ends. The CDR3 region is CASSLAPRGRTSYEQYF. CDR3 bases: TGCGCCAGCAGCTTGGCCCCCCGAGGGAGGACCTCCTACGAGCAGTACTTC.

V and J are TRBV6-5 and TRBJ1-1, with D possibly being TRBD1 (6 bases). Germline V gene sequence: CDR1 MNHEY, CDR2 SVGAGI. V was cut by 7 bases and J by 1 base, with 13 bases left in between. The CDR3 has 14 amino acids. This chain's CDR3 is CASIQGSANTEAFF. DNA of the CDR3: TGTGCCAGCATCCAGGGGTCCGCGAACACTGAAGCTTTCTTT.

The chain links TRBV7-3 to TRBJ2-1; D not certain. In germline, CDR1 is SGHTA, CDR2 FQGTGA. The CDR3 has 17 residues. Trimming removed 0 bases from V and 6 bases from J, with 18 bases in between. The CDR3 bases are TGTGCCAGCAGCTTAACGCCGACCGCGCCTCTCTCCAATGAGCAGTTCTTC. It is translated as CASSLTPTAPLSNEQFF. The full variable domain, its missing parts supplied by reference TRBV7-3 and TRBJ2-1, is GAGVSQTPSNKVTEKGKYVELRCDPISGHTALYWYRQSLGQGPEFLIYFQGTGAADDSGLPNDRFFAVRPEGSVSTLKIQRTERGDSAVYLCASSLTPTAPLSNEQFFGPGTRLTVL.

The chain is built from TRBV7-2 and TRBJ1-3; D is ambiguous. Germline V CDR1 and CDR2: SGHTA, FQGNSA. The CDR3 has 14 residues. V shed 1 base and J shed 2 bases, with 6 bases lying between them. The CDR3 nucleotides are TGTGCCAGCAGCTTAGGGTATGCTGGAAACACCATATATTTT. It codes for CASSLGYAGNTIYF. Supplemented by reference TRBV7-2 and TRBJ1-3, the full variable domain reads GAGVSQSPSNKVTEKGKDVELRCDPISGHTALYWYRQSLGQGLEFLIYFQGNSAPDKSGLPSDRFSAERTGGSVSTLTIQRTQQEDSAVYLCASSLGYAGNTIYFGEGSWLTVV.

This clone was counted only a few times. V gene TRBV6-6 combines with J gene TRBJ1-5; no reliable D call. Trimming removed 6 bases from V and 0 bases from J, with 3 bases in between. CDR3 size: 12 residues. CDR1 is MNHNY and CDR2 is SVGAGI in the germline V gene (reference sequence). The CDR3 bases are TGTGCCAGCAGGCTTAGCAATCAGCCCCAGCATTTT. Amino acids: CASRLSNQPQHF.

The rearrangement joins TRBV30 to TRBJ1-5, with D possibly being TRBD1 (5 bases). V was trimmed by 1 base and J by 3 bases, leaving 10 bases between them. The CDR3 has 14 amino acids. The germline V gene encodes CDR1 GTSNPN and CDR2 SVGIG (reference sequence). CDR3 protein: CAWSGVGVNQPQHF. CDR3 bases: TGTGCCTGGAGTGGGGTGGGGGTCAATCAGCCCCAGCATTTT.

The chain links TRBV7-2 to TRBJ2-3, with D hard to call. CDR1 and CDR2 from the germline V gene are SGHTA and FQGNSA. This CDR3 spans 11 amino acids. Deletions cut 2 bases from V and 6 bases from J, with 3 bases between. CDR3 coding DNA: TGTGCCAGCAGCTTAATGGATACGCAGTATTTT. It is translated as CASSLMDTQYF.